This T cell receptor (beta chain) was captured by sequencing in a study of OX40 agonist ivuxolimab in advanced cancers. Study as a whole: The patients' treatment was ivuxolimab, an agonistic anti-OX40 (CD134) antibody.

The study's findings and limits: Low clonal expansion, among the lowest seen, marked partial responders at 0.1-3.0 mg/kg. There were, on average, more expanded clones in CD8+ T cells than in CD4+.

Details on this clone: Antigen unknown.

Blood sampling took place at baseline, cycle 4 day 1, and cycle 7 day 1. Method: immunoSEQ multiplex PCR; TCRdb's copy keeps in-frame clones and lacks some. The sample holds 36,000 or so clones, around 82% seen once. The sequence was obtained from an adult with an advanced solid tumor such as melanoma, head and neck, liver or kidney cancer. This specimen consisted of CD4+ or CD8+ T cells sorted from blood, obtained in a trial of the OX40 agonist ivuxolimab.

CDR3 nucleotides: TGTGCCACCAGCAGTACTGACACTTACTCCTACGAGCAGTACTTC. As protein: CATSSTDTYSYEQYF. The chain combines TRBV15 with TRBJ2-7; no reliable D call. The CDR3 runs to 15 residues. Germline V gene sequence: CDR1 LNHNV, CDR2 YYDKDF (reference sequence). With 3 bases removed from V and 0 bases from J, the gap between germline ends came to 12 bases.